The 12 T cell receptor beta chains in this list originate from one sample, sequenced in a study of T cells in localized non-small cell lung cancer. Repertoires were generated with immunoSEQ multiplex PCR, while TCRdb's copy carries only in-frame clones and drops some. Of about 43,000 clones listed, 90% to 95% are singletons. The sample consisted of PBMCs, taken before any cancer treatment. These receptor sequences come from a woman aged 40-69 years with stage II lung adenocarcinoma.

The chain couples TRBV7-9 to TRBJ1-2; weak D call: TRBD1 (6 bases). Germline V gene sequence: CDR1 SEHNR, CDR2 FQNEAQ (reference sequence). Trimming pared 2 bases from V and 6 bases from J, leaving 10 bases between. The CDR3 totals 13 residues. The CDR3, as DNA: TGTGCCAGCAGCTTACAGGGGAGGCATGGCTACACCTTC. Amino acid sequence: CASSLQGRHGYTF.

The rearrangement joins TRBV28 to TRBJ1-3, with D possibly matching TRBD1 (6 bases). Germline CDR1 is MDHEN and CDR2 is SYDVKM. With 8 bases removed from V and 4 bases from J, the gap between germline ends came to 15 bases. This CDR3 region has 14 residues. As DNA, the CDR3 is TGTGCCAGCTGGACAGCCACGACGGGAAACACCATATATTTT. Its translation is CASWTATTGNTIYF. The complete variable domain, with remaining parts taken from reference TRBV28 and TRBJ1-3, reads DVKVTQSSRYLVKRTGEKVFLECVQDMDHENMFWYRQDPGLGLRLIYFSYDVKMKEKGDIPEGYSVSREKKERFSLILESASTNQTSMYLCASWTATTGNTIYFGEGSWLTVV.

This clone was observed a single time. The V call is TRBV6-1, the J call TRBJ2-1; 9 bases map to TRBD2. V was pared by 2 bases and J by 3 bases, with 2 bases of the junction left unmatched. CDR3 length equals 15 residues. Germline CDR1 is MNHNS and CDR2 is SASEGT. The CDR3 reads CASSEIAGDYNEQFF. CDR3 sequence (DNA): TGTGCCAGCAGTGAAATAGCGGGGGACTACAATGAGCAGTTCTTC.

Only a few counts were recorded for this clone. V and J are TRBV5-1 and TRBJ1-1; D possibly corresponds to TRBD1 (6 bases). The germline V and J ends were trimmed by 4 bases and 5 bases, with 18 bases remaining between them. CDR3 size: 15 residues. Germline loops: CDR1 SGHRS, CDR2 YFSETQ. The CDR3 is CASSLTTGGETEAFF. For the CDR3, the DNA is TGCGCCAGCAGCCTGACGACAGGAGGGGAGACTGAAGCTTTCTTT.

The rearrangement joins TRBV28 to TRBJ1-1; a possible D gene is TRBD1 (6 bases). Trimming took off 5 bases at V and 1 base at J, with 14 bases between the two ends. The CDR3 totals 15 residues. CDR1 is MDHEN, CDR2 SYDVKM, per germline. CDR3 nucleotides: TGTGCCAGCAGTCCCTTTGGGGGGGCGAACACTGAAGCTTTCTTT. Amino acid sequence: CASSPFGGANTEAFF.

The chain uses TRBV5-1 and TRBJ1-4; D uncertain. Trimming removed 0 bases from V and 3 bases from J, with 9 bases in between. The CDR3 has 15 residues. Germline V lookup: CDR1 SGHRS, CDR2 YFSETQ. CDR3 coding DNA: TGCGCCAGCAGCTTGGGGGCGCGGGCTAATGAAAAACTGTTTTTT. As protein: CASSLGARANEKLFF.

This chain links TRBV18 with TRBJ1-3; D is undetermined. The length of the CDR3 is 15 residues. V dropped 6 bases and J dropped 0 bases, with 12 bases sitting between them. CDR1 is KGHSH and CDR2 is LQKENI in the germline V gene. DNA of the CDR3: TGTGCCAGCTCTCAGGACGGACTCTCTGGAAACACCATATATTTT. It encodes CASSQDGLSGNTIYF.

The chain joins TRBV19 to TRBJ2-5; 8 bases agree with TRBD1. The tail of the sequence fits TRBJ2-7 better, so the J call may be wrong. Looked up from germline, CDR1 is LNHDA and CDR2 is SQIVND (reference sequence). The CDR3 totals 14 residues. CDR3 protein: CASRPDRDSYEQYF. The CDR3 bases are TGTGCCAGTAGACCGGACAGGGACTCCTACGAGCAGTACTTC.

V usage is TRBV10-3 and J usage is TRBJ2-5; TRBD1 matches at 7 bases. Germline values: CDR1 ENHRY, CDR2 SYGVKD. The CDR3 sequence is 14 residues long. With 5 bases clipped from V and 2 bases from J, the junction kept 5 bases outside the gene matches. The DNA for the CDR3 is TGTGCCATCAGTTGGGACAGCCTTCAAGAGACCCAGTACTTC. Translation gives CAISWDSLQETQYF.

The chain has TRBV5-1 and TRBJ1-3; D uncertain. CDR1 SGHRS and CDR2 YFSETQ come from the germline V gene. The V gene lost 3 bases and the J gene lost 1 base, with 5 bases spanning the gap. The CDR3 is 13 residues long. In nucleotides, the CDR3 is TGCGCCAGCAGCTCAAATTCTGGAAACACCATATATTTT. It codes for CASSSNSGNTIYF.

Here the CDR3 DNA reads TGCGCCAGCAGCCCCCGGACAGGGAGCGGGCAGCCCCAGCATTTT. It translates to CASSPRTGSGQPQHF. The chain combines TRBV5-1 with TRBJ1-5; TRBD1 matches 8 bases. V dropped 4 bases and J dropped 7; count of bases not matched to a gene: 10. CDR3 length equals 15 residues. Germline loops: CDR1 SGHRS, CDR2 YFSETQ.

V gene TRBV2 combines with J gene TRBJ2-2; D possibly corresponds to TRBD2 (5 bases). Germline CDR1 and CDR2: SNHLY and FYNNEI. CDR3 length equals 12 residues. V was clipped by 6 bases and J by 5 bases, with 7 bases between them. CDR3 in DNA: TGTGCCAGCAGGAGGGAGACCGGGGAGCTGTTTTTT. This codes for CASRRETGELFF.